This TCR beta chain was captured in a study of T cells after yellow fever vaccination. Study-level background: When fractions had low cell numbers, they were prepared with SMART-Seq v4 Ultra Low Input. General study findings and limits: CD4 and CD8 compartments shared a small share of clonotypes, likely from convergent recombination.

CDR1 is MGHRA, CDR2 YSYEKL, per germline. With 0 bases removed from V and 3 bases from J, the gap between germline ends came to 12 bases. The CDR3 covers 16 residues. This clonotype appeared a few times. Its cognate antigen is unknown. TCRdb fed the 5' RACE reads into MiXCR, producing one record per CDR3 protein. Of 320,000 or so distinct CDR3 sequences listed, 8% to 9.5% were seen once; the top ten hold approximately 15%. The specimen was PBMCs, collected about 49 days after the first yellow fever vaccination. The source of this sequence is a man between 18 and 35 years old who received the YFV17D yellow fever vaccine. V is TRBV4-1 and J is TRBJ1-5; D remains ambiguous. In DNA, the CDR3 is TGCGCCAGCAGCCAAGATCACGGGAACCTCAATCAGCCCCAGCATTTT. Protein product: CASSQDHGNLNQPQHF.